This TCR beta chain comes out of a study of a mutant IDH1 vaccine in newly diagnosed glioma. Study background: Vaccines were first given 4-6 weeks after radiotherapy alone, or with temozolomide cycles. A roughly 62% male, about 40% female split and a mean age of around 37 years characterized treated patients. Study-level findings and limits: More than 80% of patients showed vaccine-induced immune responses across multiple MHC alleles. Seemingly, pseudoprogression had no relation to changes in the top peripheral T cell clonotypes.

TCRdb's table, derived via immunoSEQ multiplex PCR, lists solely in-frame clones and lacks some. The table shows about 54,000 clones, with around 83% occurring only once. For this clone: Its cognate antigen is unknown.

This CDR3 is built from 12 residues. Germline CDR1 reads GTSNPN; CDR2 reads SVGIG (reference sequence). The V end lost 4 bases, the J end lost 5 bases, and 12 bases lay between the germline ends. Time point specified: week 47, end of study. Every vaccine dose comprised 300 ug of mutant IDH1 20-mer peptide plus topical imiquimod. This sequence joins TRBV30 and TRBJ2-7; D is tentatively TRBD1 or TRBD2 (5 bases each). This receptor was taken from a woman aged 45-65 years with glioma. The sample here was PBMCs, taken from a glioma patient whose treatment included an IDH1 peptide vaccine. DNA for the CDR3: TGTGCCTGGACGGGCGTGGGGGACGAGCAGTACTTC. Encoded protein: CAWTGVGDEQYF.